The clone carrying this T cell receptor (beta chain) has just a few counts. The antigen is unknown. The sample comes from a study of T cells after yellow fever vaccination. Notes on the study in general: Among primary-vaccination clones, most reappeared after the booster, at 96% for CD4 and 88% for CD8.

TCRdb analysed the 5' RACE reads with MiXCR anew, one entry per CDR3 protein. The sample holds about 310,000 distinct CDR3 sequences, 3.6% seen once. V shed 7 bases and J shed 7 bases, with 16 bases lying between them. The CDR3 has 13 residues. Germline CDR1 SQVTM, CDR2 ANQGSEA. Sequencing was performed on PBMCs, taken on the day of the yellow fever booster vaccination. The chain couples TRBV29-1 to TRBJ1-4, with D possibly being TRBD1 (5 bases). This receptor was taken from a young man who received the YFV17D yellow fever vaccine. CDR3 in DNA: TGCAGCGCCGCGTTGGACGGGGGTGAAAAACTGTTTTTT. Translation: CSAALDGGEKLFF.